The 20 T cell receptor beta chains below all came from one sample that was sequenced in a study of blood T cell repertoires in COVID-19. Clones were read by immunoSEQ multiplex PCR, and TCRdb kept only the in-frame ones, dropping some. The sample consists of hundreds of thousands of clones, over 75% of them appearing once. The sample comprised PBMCs or T cells enriched from blood (not recorded which). Receptors originate from a man younger than 45 who had recovered from COVID-19.

The V and J genes are TRBV2 and TRBJ1-1; D gene unclear. Germline V gives CDR1 SNHLY, CDR2 FYNNEI. V gave up 3 bases and J gave up 1 base, with 6 bases separating them. The CDR3 length is 13 residues. The CDR3 protein is CASSEEENTEAFF. The CDR3, as DNA: TGTGCCAGCAGTGAGGAGGAGAACACTGAAGCTTTCTTT.

The chain combines TRBV10-2 with TRBJ2-6; 7 nucleotides line up with TRBD1. There are 17 residues in the CDR3. The V gene end was trimmed by 6 bases and the J gene end by 3 bases; junction bases not matched to a gene: 11. The germline V gene encodes CDR1 WSHSY and CDR2 SAAADI. CDR3: CASRDRQGRFGANVLTF. The CDR3 nucleotides are TGCGCCAGCAGGGATCGACAGGGAAGGTTTGGGGCCAACGTCCTGACTTTC.

The rearrangement joins TRBV9 to TRBJ2-3; D perhaps matches TRBD1 (5 bases). V shed 4 bases and J shed 2 bases, with 14 bases lying between them. Germline CDR1 and CDR2: SGDLS and YYNGEE. The CDR3 covers 15 residues. The CDR3 loop is CASSPNQGHTDTQYF. DNA for the CDR3: TGTGCCAGCAGCCCTAATCAGGGCCACACAGATACGCAGTATTTT. The full variable domain, with the rest looked up from reference TRBV9 and TRBJ2-3, is DSGVTQTPKHLITATGQRVTLRCSPRSGDLSVYWYQQSLDQGLQFLIQYYNGEERAKGNILERFSAQQFPDLHSELNLSSLELGDSALYFCASSPNQGHTDTQYFGPGTRLTVL.

This clone came up a few times. The chain has TRBV27 and TRBJ2-5, with TRBD2 matching 8 bases. The CDR3 loop spans 14 amino acids. J was trimmed by 4 bases and V by 2 bases; bases with no gene match: 3. CDR1 MNHEY and CDR2 SMNVEV come from the germline V gene (reference sequence). The CDR3 coding sequence is TGTGCCAGCAGTTTAGCGGGACTAGGAGAGACCCAGTACTTC. Its translation: CASSLAGLGETQYF.

This CDR3 is CAWSVPGRRVFF. The CDR3 coding sequence is TGTGCCTGGAGTGTACCGGGGAGACGAGTGTTCTTC. J is TRBJ2-1 and V is TRBV30, with a weak D call TRBD2 (5 bases). The CDR3 sequence is 12 residues long. V lost 0 bases and J lost 15, with 15 bases in between. Per the germline V gene, CDR1 is GTSNPN and CDR2 is SVGIG (reference sequence).

The rearrangement uses TRBV5-1 and TRBJ2-7, with a tentative D call TRBD2 (6 bases). Germline V gene lookup returns CDR1 SGHRS and CDR2 YFSETQ. The V gene lost 3 bases and the J gene lost 7 bases, with 17 bases spanning the gap. CDR3 length: 14 residues. The CDR3 sequence is CASSSGSLSREQYF. The CDR3 DNA is TGCGCCAGCAGCTCCGGGAGTCTTTCGAGGGAGCAGTACTTC.

Regarding this clone: Within the sample, other DNA sequences also encode this same CDR3. This chain links TRBV12-3 or TRBV12-4 with TRBJ1-2; TRBD1 matches at 8 bases. The CDR3 totals 13 residues. V was clipped by 2 bases and J by 5 bases; unmatched bases: 1. CDR3 loop: CASSLRQGYGYTF. In DNA form, the CDR3 reads TGTGCCAGCAGTTTAAGACAGGGGTATGGCTACACCTTC.

V usage is TRBV18 and J usage is TRBJ1-1, with D unresolved. Germline loops: CDR1 KGHSH, CDR2 LQKENI. The CDR3 covers 14 residues. V was clipped by 1 base and J by 6 bases, with 12 bases between them. DNA of the CDR3: TGTGCCAGCTCACCACAAGATACACGGGCTGAAGCTTTCTTT. Translating it yields CASSPQDTRAEAFF.

The chain employs TRBV19 and TRBJ1-1; D unresolved. The CDR3 covers 15 residues. V was trimmed by 7 bases and J by 1 base, leaving 16 bases between them. CDR1 is LNHDA, CDR2 SQIVND, per germline (reference sequence). CDR3 region: CASTVGELTNTEAFF. CDR3 DNA: TGTGCCAGTACCGTTGGGGAGCTTACGAACACTGAAGCTTTCTTT.

This clone appeared a few times. This chain joins TRBV29-1 and TRBJ2-7; the D gene is possibly TRBD1 (5 bases). Trimming shortened V by 6 bases and J by 4 bases, and 10 bases separated the two germline ends. Germline loops: CDR1 SQVTM, CDR2 ANQGSEA. CDR3 length equals 11 residues. The CDR3 nucleotides are TGCAGCGTCGGTGACAGTTACGAGCAGTACTTC. This encodes CSVGDSYEQYF.

The chain uses TRBV7-8 and TRBJ1-3, with 10 bases matching TRBD1. Losses at the gene ends were 5 bases for V and 2 bases for J; bases not matched to a gene: 3. Looked up from germline, CDR1 is SGHVS and CDR2 is FQNEAQ. This CDR3 contains 15 residues. The CDR3, as DNA: TGTGCCAGCAGCGGAGGGACAGGGGCTGGAAACACCATATATTTT. Translated, it gives CASSGGTGAGNTIYF. The whole variable domain, filled in from reference TRBV7-8 and TRBJ1-3, reads GAGVSQSPRYKVAKRGQDVALRCDPISGHVSLFWYQQALGQGPEFLTYFQNEAQLDKSGLPSDRFFAERPEGSVSTLKIQRTQQEDSAVYLCASSGGTGAGNTIYFGEGSWLTVV.

This chain links TRBV28 with TRBJ1-1; 11 bases fit TRBD1. The V gene's germline CDR1 is MDHEN and CDR2 SYDVKM. CDR3 length: 15 amino acids. Germline trimming cut 6 bases from V and 5 bases from J; bases unmatched to any gene: 8. Written as DNA, the CDR3 is TGTGCCAGCAGAGGGGACAGGGGGGTTCGTACTGAAGCTTTCTTT. It encodes CASRGDRGVRTEAFF.

V and J are TRBV6-5 and TRBJ1-3; D remains unclear. The CDR3 has 13 amino acids. Per the germline V gene, CDR1 is MNHEY and CDR2 is SVGAGI. V dropped 4 bases and J dropped 7 bases, with 11 bases sitting between them. The CDR3 DNA follows: TGTGCCAGCAGTTCTTTATCGGGGAACACCATATATTTT. It translates to CASSSLSGNTIYF.

The CDR3 DNA sequence: TGTGCCAGCAGCTTCGGACTAGCGGGAGGGCCAAGCTCCTACGAGCAGTACTTC. Its translation: CASSFGLAGGPSSYEQYF. V and J are TRBV11-2 and TRBJ2-7, with TRBD2 identical over 15 bases. The junction had 6 bases not matched to a gene; V was cut back by 3 bases and J by 0 bases. Germline V gives CDR1 SGHAT, CDR2 FQNNGV. CDR3 length equals 18 residues.

The chain combines TRBV2 with TRBJ2-3; TRBD1 matches 8 bases. The CDR3 runs to 13 residues. The germline gives CDR1 SNHLY, CDR2 FYNNEI. The V gene end was trimmed by 4 bases and the J gene end by 4 bases; junction bases not matched to a gene: 1. The DNA of the CDR3 is TGTGCCAGCAGTGTACAGGGGGCAGATACGCAGTATTTT. Amino acids: CASSVQGADTQYF.

The chain recombines TRBV24-1 with TRBJ2-3, with a weak D call TRBD1 (5 bases). There are 15 residues in the CDR3. Germline V gene data show CDR1 as KGHDR and CDR2 as SFDVKD. V lost 3 bases to trimming and J lost 5 bases, with 14 bases between them. The CDR3 nucleotides are TGTGCCACCAGTGATGACAGACGAGGCGGAGATACGCAGTATTTT. Translating gives CATSDDRRGGDTQYF.

As regards this clone: At one end the junction does not follow the germline gene, possibly because of a read error. The J gene is TRBJ2-1, the V gene TRBV7-7; 7 positions match TRBD2. Germline lookup yields CDR1 SSHAT and CDR2 FNYEAQ (reference sequence). This CDR3 region has 15 residues. CDR3 bases: TGTGCTAGCAGCTCCGAACTAGCGCGGTACAATGAGCAGTTCTTC. Translated: CASSSELARYNEQFF.

This chain uses TRBV4-1 with TRBJ2-1; TRBD2 matches 14 bases. Germline CDR1 is MGHRA and CDR2 is YSYEKL. The V segment lost 2 bases and the J segment 1 base; nucleotides outside the gene matches: 7. The CDR3 runs 19 residues. CDR3 residues: CASSQSGLAGGGSYNEQFF. CDR3 in DNA: TGCGCCAGCAGCCAATCAGGACTAGCGGGAGGAGGGTCCTACAATGAGCAGTTCTTC.

The rearrangement joins TRBV13 to TRBJ1-5; tentatively, D is TRBD1 (6 bases). CDR1 and CDR2 (germline): PRHDT, FYEKMQ (reference sequence). This CDR3 has 16 amino acids. V gave up 1 base and J gave up 5 bases, with 15 bases separating them. The CDR3 region is CASSLAGGGKDQPQHF. CDR3 sequence (DNA): TGTGCCAGCAGCTTAGCGGGGGGCGGGAAGGATCAGCCCCAGCATTTT.

The chain recombines TRBV9 with TRBJ2-2; possibly TRBD1 for D (6 bases). Between the trimmed V and J ends, which lost 3 bases and 5 bases, there was a span of 14 bases. This CDR3 spans 15 amino acids. Germline-derived CDR1 and CDR2 are SGDLS and YYNGEE. CDR3 DNA: TGTGCCAGCAGCGGGACCGGGACAACTACCGGGGAGCTGTTTTTT. This translates into CASSGTGTTTGELFF.